This TCR beta chain was documented in a study of T cell responses to AZD1222 COVID-19 vaccine (dated by TCRdb to the early 2020s). In the study overall: AZD1222 recipients with second doses at about 4 weeks or about 12 weeks were pooled, because spike-specific TCR depth and breadth did not differ between schedules. A total of 233 trial participants underwent TCR sequencing, of whom more than 200 had received two doses of AZD1222 and some 25 had received two doses of the MenACWY control vaccine. Trial participants were enrolled by age into 18-55, 56-69 and 70-plus year subgroups, with approximately 160, 26 and 62 TCR-sequenced participants respectively. Summary of the overall study and its limitations: Conclusions about previously exposed vaccinees are limited, since just five to seven AZD1222 recipients were seropositive for SARS-CoV-2 at baseline. Reportedly, almost half of the unique spike-specific TCRs recognized epitopes lying outside the regions that are mutated in the B.1.351 and B.1.1.7 variants. The 56-69-year group was small, and its depth increase did not reach significance, likely because of low power. A significant rise in spike-specific TCR breadth and depth was observed after two AZD1222 doses relative to day 0 and relative to MenACWY recipients. Participants were mostly white British and included more females than males, and it was suggested by the authors that clonal diversity may have been underestimated. Because no day 14 peak-response samples were available, repertoires were characterized only after the peak T cell response. Vaccine-associated CD4 TCRs spanned the whole spike protein, with dominant responses in regions 160-218 and 743-854.

Notes on this clone: Its target antigen remains unknown. No base quality information exists; no much larger clone differs at one position.

Sequences MNHEY (CDR1) and SVGEGT (CDR2) are obtained from the germline V gene. The CDR3 has 16 amino acids, counting the end cysteine and phenylalanine. The CDR3 DNA has 48 bases and is translated from base 1. V is cut back by 6 bases and J by 3 bases, with 6 bases in the junction unmatched. The intended sense of this specimen's time point label: baseline before first vaccination. Samples from vaccinated people were obtained from the UK trials COV001 and COV002, which included a single-blind randomized controlled phase 2/3 trial of AZD1222 (ChAdOx1 nCoV-19) in healthy adults. For TCRbeta chain sequencing, PBMC samples from trial participants were taken at day 0 and at day 28 after the second dose. The CDR3 regions of human TCRbeta chains were subjected to immunosequencing. From the authors' description of their analysis: TCRs in the repertoires were compared against a reference library of SARS-CoV-2-specific TCRs that had been generated with the MIRA antigen-specificity platform. Breadth meant the fraction of unique TCRs that were SARS-CoV-2-associated, whereas depth meant the fraction of total T cells that were SARS-CoV-2-associated. Using the MIRA data, each spike-specific TCR was mapped to the spike region that the TCR reacts to and placed in a CD4 or CD8 class. Log10-transformed breadth and depth values were compared by one-way ANOVA with Sidak's multiple comparisons tests. TCRdb took over this immuneACCESS table, retaining in-frame rearrangements with V and J assigned. Such tables are incomplete; in checked studies, under half of the missing clones stem from an unresolved V gene, and the remainder is unexplained. That table furnishes V, J and clone size, whereas the DNA furnished D and trimming. This sample is represented by about 100,000 clones; around 83% of them were singletons. The ten largest clones represent 2.5% to 4% of the sample.

The receptor's source is an adult in good health. This chain joins TRBV6-2 or TRBV6-3 to TRBJ2-3, and 13 bases in between align with TRBD2. The starting material was peripheral blood, obtained on day 0 of AZD1222 vaccination. The CDR3 in this case is CASSPTSGGATDTQYF. The nucleotides are TGTGCCAGCAGCCCTACTAGCGGGGGGGCAACAGATACGCAGTATTTT.